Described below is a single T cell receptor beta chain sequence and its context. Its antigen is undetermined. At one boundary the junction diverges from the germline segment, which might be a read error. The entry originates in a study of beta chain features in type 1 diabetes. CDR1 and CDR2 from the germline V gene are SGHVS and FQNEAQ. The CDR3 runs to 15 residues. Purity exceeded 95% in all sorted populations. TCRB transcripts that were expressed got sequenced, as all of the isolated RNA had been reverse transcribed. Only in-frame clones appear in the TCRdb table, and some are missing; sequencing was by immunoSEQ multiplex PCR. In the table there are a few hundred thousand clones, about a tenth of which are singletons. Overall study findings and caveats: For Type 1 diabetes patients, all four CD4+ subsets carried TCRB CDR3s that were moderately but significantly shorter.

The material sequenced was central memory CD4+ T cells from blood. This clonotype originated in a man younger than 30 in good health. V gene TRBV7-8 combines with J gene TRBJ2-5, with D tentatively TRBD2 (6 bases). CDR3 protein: CASSLTGDAAETQYF. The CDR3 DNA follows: TGCGCCAGCAGCCTCACGGGGGACGCAGCAGAGACCCAGTACTTC.